This TCR beta chain was obtained from a study of T cells expressing NK-cell markers. Findings and caveats of the study: The study found these clonotypes also leading the CD3+CD56-NKG2C+ fraction in a few donors.

As to this clonotype: The antigen is undetermined.

TCRdb re-analyzed the 5' RACE reads; it lists each CDR3 protein once, without DNA. This repertoire includes about 260,000 distinct CDR3 sequences. Germline-derived CDR1 and CDR2 are SQVTM and ANQGSEA. This CDR3 has 12 amino acids. The chain employs TRBV29-1 and TRBJ2-4. The source is a woman aged 18 to 75 in good health. The sequencing input was blood T cells: a sorted CD56 or NKG2C T cell subset, CD4+ or CD8+ T cells, or bulk PBMC T cells (not recorded which). The CDR3 protein is CSGGLAKNIQYF.